The sequence of this T cell receptor (beta chain) was determined in a study of technical replicates of blood from a handful of donors. Profiling relied on immunoSEQ multiplex PCR, and the TCRdb table lists in-frame clones only, not all of them. This table holds 75,000 to 100,000 clones, approximately 94% found once. Germline V gene sequence: CDR1 ENHRY, CDR2 SYGVKD. CDR3 size: 15 residues. After removal of 2 bases from V and 4 bases from J, the junction contained 6 bases not matched to a gene. This TCR came from a human donor in good health. This chain connects TRBV10-3 to TRBJ2-5, with 8 bases fitting TRBD1. Sequenced material: T cells isolated from PBMCs. CDR3 DNA: TGTGCCATCAGTGAGCAACGGACAGGGAGAGAGACCCAGTACTTC. Translating it yields CAISEQRTGRETQYF.